A selection of T cell receptor beta chains follows, all from one sample in a study of CD8 T cells in ankylosing spondylitis. TCRdb itself ran the 5' RACE reads through MiXCR, one entry per CDR3 protein. Here the sample spans 300,000 to 400,000 distinct CDR3 sequences, 20% to 25% being singletons. Sample: blood, either unsorted or a sorted T cell fraction (not recorded which). The receptors derive from a male donor with ankylosing spondylitis or in good health (not recorded which). Both conserved end residues are part of each CDR3. A D gene is named only where the DNA matches it firmly. Some rows have no size entry. The others give once, few or many, or a class for an expanded clone.

d_call	v_call	clone_size	j_call	cdr3_aa	cdr3_nt
TRBD1	TRBV27	NA	TRBJ1-6	CASSLSYRGGNSPLHF	TGTGCCAGCAGTTTATCGTACAGGGGAGGGAATTCACCCCTCCACTTT
TRBD1	TRBV28	NA	TRBJ2-6	CASSRTGVRSGANVLTF	TGTGCCAGCAGCCGAACAGGGGTCCGCTCTGGGGCCAACGTCCTGACTTTC
NA	TRBV27	NA	TRBJ2-5	CASSFISALGTQYF	TGTGCCAGCAGTTTTATTAGCGCCCTTGGGACCCAGTACTTC
NA	TRBV10-2	NA	TRBJ2-3	CASSEFRGRADTQYF	TGCGCCAGCAGTGAGTTCCGGGGGAGAGCAGATACGCAGTATTTT
TRBD1	TRBV6-5	NA	TRBJ2-7	CASSLPGQKYEQYF	TGTGCCAGCAGTTTACCGGGACAGAAGTACGAGCAGTACTTC
TRBD1	TRBV28	NA	TRBJ2-4	CASSFPPRTGAKNIQYF	TGTGCCAGCAGTTTTCCCCCGCGGACAGGGGCCAAAAACATTCAGTACTTC
TRBD1	TRBV24-1	NA	TRBJ2-2	CATKTGEDTGELFF	TGTGCCACCAAGACAGGGGAGGACACCGGGGAGCTGTTTTTT
NA	TRBV11-2	NA	TRBJ2-1	CASSSTAPSSYNEQFF	TGTGCCAGCAGCTCGACAGCCCCCAGCTCCTACAATGAGCAGTTCTTC
TRBD2	TRBV2	NA	TRBJ2-3	CANRGGTDTQYF	TGTGCCAACCGGGGGGGCACAGATACGCAGTATTTT
NA	TRBV6-5	few	TRBJ2-1	CASSSRDGDNEQFF	TGTGCCAGCAGTTCCCGGGACGGAGACAATGAGCAGTTCTTC
NA	TRBV30	NA	TRBJ2-7	CAWSVRDSAGPTYEQYF	TGTGCCTGGAGTGTACGGGATAGTGCAGGGCCTACTTACGAGCAGTACTTC
TRBD2	TRBV4-1	few	TRBJ2-1	CASSRTSGNEQFF	TGCGCCAGCAGCCGGACTAGCGGTAATGAGCAGTTCTTC
TRBD2	TRBV12-3/TRBV12-4	NA	TRBJ2-5	CASSFLAREGETQYF	TGTGCCAGCAGTTTTTTGGCCCGGGAGGGGGAGACCCAGTACTTC
TRBD2	TRBV29-1	NA	TRBJ2-3	CSAVAGGLRGNTQYF	TGCAGCGCCGTAGCGGGGGGGCTTCGCGGGAATACGCAGTATTTT
NA	TRBV29-1	NA	TRBJ2-7	CSVVGMPSSYEQYF	TGCAGCGTTGTAGGGATGCCAAGCTCCTACGAGCAGTACTTC
NA	TRBV20-1	NA	TRBJ2-1	CSARRTDSRNEQFF	TGCAGTGCACGACGTACTGATTCGAGGAATGAGCAGTTCTTC
NA	TRBV29-1	NA	TRBJ2-7	CSVRVGPYEQYF	TGCAGCGTCCGGGTCGGGCCCTACGAGCAGTACTTC
NA	TRBV6-5	NA	TRBJ1-2	CASSYGRWSNYGYTF	TGTGCCAGCAGTTACGGCAGGTGGTCTAACTATGGCTACACCTTC
NA	TRBV7-9	many	TRBJ2-1	CASREYNEQFF	TGTGCCAGCCGTGAGTACAATGAGCAGTTCTTC
NA	TRBV4-2	NA	TRBJ2-5	CASSQERRGALQETQYF	TGTGCCAGCAGCCAAGAGCGGAGGGGAGCCCTCCAAGAGACCCAGTACTTC
NA	TRBV29-1	NA	TRBJ2-5	CSVEDQDKGPETQYF	TGCAGCGTTGAAGATCAGGACAAGGGCCCGGAGACCCAGTACTTC
TRBD1	TRBV7-9	NA	TRBJ2-7	CASSLEGGRNYEQYF	TGTGCCAGCAGCTTAGAAGGGGGCAGGAACTACGAGCAGTACTTC
TRBD1	TRBV12-3/TRBV12-4	NA	TRBJ2-3	CASSPSQGATQYF	TGTGCCAGCAGTCCCTCCCAGGGGGCTACGCAGTATTTT
TRBD2	TRBV29-1	NA	TRBJ2-1	CSVEDSVRGTSGVNEQFF	TGCAGCGTTGAAGATTCAGTGAGGGGGACTAGCGGGGTCAATGAGCAGTTCTTC
TRBD1	TRBV20-1	few	TRBJ2-7	CSANRDRGEQYF	TGCAGTGCGAACCGGGACAGGGGCGAGCAGTACTTC
TRBD1	TRBV7-9	few	TRBJ2-1	CASSTTTGTEYNEQFF	TGTGCCAGCAGCACCACCACCGGGACAGAATACAATGAGCAGTTCTTC
NA	TRBV4-1	NA	TRBJ2-2	CASSLDTANTGELFF	TGCGCCAGCAGTCTCGACACCGCGAACACCGGGGAGCTGTTTTTT
TRBD1	TRBV5-1	NA	TRBJ1-5	CASSGDRASNQPQHF	TGCGCCAGCAGCGGGGACAGGGCTAGCAATCAGCCCCAGCATTTT
NA	TRBV6-1	NA	TRBJ2-7	CASPTAYEQYF	TGTGCCAGTCCTACTGCCTACGAGCAGTACTTC
NA	TRBV7-9	NA	TRBJ2-1	CASSDRVGPPDDNEQFF	TGTGCCAGCAGCGATAGGGTGGGACCACCAGACGACAATGAGCAGTTCTTC
NA	TRBV29-1	few	TRBJ1-1	CSVSPGIEAFF	TGCAGCGTTTCCCCCGGAATCGAAGCTTTCTTT
NA	TRBV7-9	NA	TRBJ2-1	CASSLEDNDEQFF	TGTGCCAGCAGCTTAGAGGACAACGATGAGCAGTTCTTC
NA	TRBV15	few	TRBJ2-1	CATSSRNEQFF	TGTGCCACCAGCTCCCGCAATGAGCAGTTCTTC
NA	TRBV7-9	NA	TRBJ2-5	CASSLVRVGQETQYF	TGTGCCAGCAGCTTAGTGAGGGTCGGACAAGAGACCCAGTACTTC
NA	TRBV12-3/TRBV12-4	NA	TRBJ1-1	CASRPAGAEAFF	TGTGCCAGCAGACCCGCGGGGGCCGAAGCTTTCTTT
NA	TRBV19	NA	TRBJ1-2	CASIGPIYGYTF	TGTGCCAGTATAGGACCGATCTATGGCTACACCTTC
NA	TRBV20-1	NA	TRBJ2-7	CSARPVSSYEQYF	TGCAGTGCTAGGCCCGTAAGCTCCTACGAGCAGTACTTC
TRBD1	TRBV20-1	few	TRBJ2-7	CSARDRDIIYEQYF	TGCAGTGCTCGGGACAGGGACATAATCTACGAGCAGTACTTC
TRBD2	TRBV7-6	few	TRBJ2-5	CASRKGVAGVQETQYF	TGTGCCAGCAGAAAGGGGGTAGCGGGGGTCCAAGAGACCCAGTACTTC
NA	TRBV12-3/TRBV12-4	many	TRBJ2-5	CASSLQGQETQYF	TGTGCCAGCAGTTTACAGGGGCAAGAGACCCAGTACTTC
TRBD1	TRBV7-9	few	TRBJ1-1	CASSPTTTGGGTEAFF	TGTGCCAGCAGTCCTACAACGACAGGGGGAGGCACTGAAGCTTTCTTT
NA	TRBV20-1	NA	TRBJ2-1	CSAEDSIYNEQFF	TGCAGTGCCGAAGATAGCATCTACAATGAGCAGTTCTTC
NA	TRBV30	NA	TRBJ2-2	CAWTPLGNTGELFF	TGTGCCTGGACCCCCCTCGGGAACACCGGGGAGCTGTTTTTT
TRBD2	TRBV30	few	TRBJ2-3	CASGGISTDTQYF	TGTGCTTCGGGGGGGATTAGCACAGATACGCAGTATTTT
NA	TRBV20-1	many	TRBJ2-1	CSAREQGGMGEQFF	TGCAGTGCTAGGGAGCAGGGAGGAATGGGTGAGCAGTTCTTC
NA	TRBV4-1	once	TRBJ2-1	CASSQVGLANEQFF	TGCGCCAGCAGCCAAGTGGGCCTCGCCAATGAGCAGTTCTTC
TRBD2	TRBV24-1	NA	TRBJ2-5	CATSEGLAGAGETQYF	TGTGCCACCAGTGAAGGCCTAGCGGGGGCCGGAGAGACCCAGTACTTC
NA	TRBV7-9	NA	TRBJ2-1	CASSSLPPRTAKIF	TGTGCCAGCAGCTCGTTACCCCCCCGGACCGCGAAGATCTTC